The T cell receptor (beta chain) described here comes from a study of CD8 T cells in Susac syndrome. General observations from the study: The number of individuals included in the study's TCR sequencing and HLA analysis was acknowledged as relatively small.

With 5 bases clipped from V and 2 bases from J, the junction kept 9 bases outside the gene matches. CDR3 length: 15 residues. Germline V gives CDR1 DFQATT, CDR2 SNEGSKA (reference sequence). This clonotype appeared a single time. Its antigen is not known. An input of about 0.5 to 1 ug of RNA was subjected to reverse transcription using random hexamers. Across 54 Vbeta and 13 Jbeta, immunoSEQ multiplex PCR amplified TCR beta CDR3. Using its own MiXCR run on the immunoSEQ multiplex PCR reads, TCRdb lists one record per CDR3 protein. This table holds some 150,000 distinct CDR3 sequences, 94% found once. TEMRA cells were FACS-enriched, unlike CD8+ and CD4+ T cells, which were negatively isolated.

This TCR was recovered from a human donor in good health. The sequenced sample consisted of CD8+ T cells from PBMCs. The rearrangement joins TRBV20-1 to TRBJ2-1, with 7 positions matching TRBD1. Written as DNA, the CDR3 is TGCAGTGCTCGCACAACAGGGGCCACCTACAATGAGCAGTTCTTC. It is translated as CSARTTGATYNEQFF.